This T cell receptor (beta chain) was captured in a study of shared clonotypes between healthy human individuals. This table comes from immunoSEQ multiplex PCR, and its TCRdb copy is limited to in-frame clones, with some not included. The sample lists roughly 2.2 million clones; roughly 92% were seen once. As regards this clone: Antigen: not known.

There are 13 residues in the CDR3. V shed 2 bases and J shed 5 bases, with 6 bases lying between them. From germline, CDR1 is SNHLY and CDR2 FYNNEI. Findings and caveats of the study: Naive CD4 clonotypes overlapped across a few donors at 4.5% to 5.5%.

This receptor was taken from a man between 18 and 35 years old in good health. Some clones in this sample may be carry-over from other donors' samples. The rearrangement uses TRBV2 and TRBJ2-2; D remains ambiguous. Specimen: naive CD4+ T cells from PBMCs. Indicated subset: CD45RA+ positively selected. The DNA of the CDR3 is TGTGCCAGCAGTGAATTGGAAACCGGGGAGCTGTTTTTT. It specifies CASSELETGELFF.